These 4 T cell receptor beta chains originate from one sample sequenced in a study of blood T cell repertoires in COVID-19. Generated by immunoSEQ multiplex PCR, the TCRdb table keeps only in-frame clones and is missing some. The sample has about 250,000 clones; about nine tenths are singletons. Sequenced sample: peripheral blood. Receptor source: a woman between 25 and 40 years old with active or convalescent COVID-19.

This chain links TRBV7-8 with TRBJ2-7, with TRBD2 matching 7 bases. Germline V gene sequence: CDR1 SGHVS, CDR2 FQNEAQ. V was clipped by 1 base and J by 7 bases; unmatched bases: 4. This CDR3 is 13 amino acids long. The chain's CDR3 is CASSLDLADEQYF. CDR3 coding DNA: TGTGCCAGCAGCTTAGATCTAGCGGATGAGCAGTACTTC.

This chain joins TRBV10-3 and TRBJ1-1, with TRBD1 matching 7 bases. The CDR3 has 13 amino acids. Germline V gene lookup returns CDR1 ENHRY and CDR2 SYGVKD. The ends lost 2 bases at V and 10 bases at J; junction bases unmatched: 7. The CDR3 DNA is TGTGCCATCAGTGAGCCCGGGACAGCTGGAGCTTTCTTT. Protein: CAISEPGTAGAFF.

The chain couples TRBV30 to TRBJ1-3; D uncertain. CDR1 is GTSNPN and CDR2 is SVGIG in the germline V gene (reference sequence). V was cut by 1 base and J by 0 bases, with 10 bases left in between. The CDR3 sequence is 15 residues long. The CDR3: CAWSAPRISGNTIYF. CDR3 nucleotides: TGTGCCTGGAGTGCCCCCCGTATCTCTGGAAACACCATATATTTT. The full variable domain, rest sourced from reference TRBV30 and TRBJ1-3, is SQTIHQWPATLVQPVGSPLSLECTVEGTSNPNLYWYRQAAGRGLQLLFYSVGIGQISSEVPQNLSASRPQDRQFILSSKKLLLSDSGFYLCAWSAPRISGNTIYFGEGSWLTVV.

The chain recombines TRBV7-6 with TRBJ1-3; D gene uncertain. The length of the CDR3 is 16 residues. Per germline, CDR1 SGHVS and CDR2 FNYEAQ. Trimming shortened V by 3 bases and J by 3 bases, and 15 bases separated the two germline ends. CDR3: CASSFFSPTGGNTIYF. As DNA, the CDR3 is TGTGCCAGCAGCTTCTTCTCACCGACGGGTGGAAACACCATATATTTT.